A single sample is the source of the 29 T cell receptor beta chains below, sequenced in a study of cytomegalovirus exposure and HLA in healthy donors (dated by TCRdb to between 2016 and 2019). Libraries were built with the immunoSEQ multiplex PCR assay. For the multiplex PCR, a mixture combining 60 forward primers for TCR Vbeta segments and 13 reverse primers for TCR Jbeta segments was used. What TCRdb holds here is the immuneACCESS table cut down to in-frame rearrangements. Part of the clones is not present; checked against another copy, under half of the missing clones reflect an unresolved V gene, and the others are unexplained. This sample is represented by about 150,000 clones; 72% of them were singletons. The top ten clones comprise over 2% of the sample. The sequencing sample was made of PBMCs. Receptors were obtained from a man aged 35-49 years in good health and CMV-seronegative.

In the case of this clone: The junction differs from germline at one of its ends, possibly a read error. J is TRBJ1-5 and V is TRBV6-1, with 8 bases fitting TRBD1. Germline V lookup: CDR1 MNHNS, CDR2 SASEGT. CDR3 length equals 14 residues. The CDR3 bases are TGTGCCAGCAGTGTGGACAGGGTCAATCAGCCCCAGAATTTT. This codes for CASSVDRVNQPQNF.

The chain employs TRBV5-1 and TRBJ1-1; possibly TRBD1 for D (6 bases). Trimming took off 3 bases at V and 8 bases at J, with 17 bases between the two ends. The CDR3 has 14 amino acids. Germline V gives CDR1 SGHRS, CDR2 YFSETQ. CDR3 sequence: CASSYSTGLGEAFF. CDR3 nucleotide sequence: TGCGCCAGCAGCTACTCCACAGGGCTAGGGGAAGCTTTCTTT. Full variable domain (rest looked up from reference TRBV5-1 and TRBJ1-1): KAGVTQTPRYLIKTRGQQVTLSCSPISGHRSVSWYQQTPGQGLQFLFEYFSETQRNKGNFPGRFSGRQFSNSRSEMNVSTLELGDSALYLCASSYSTGLGEAFFGQGTRLTVV.

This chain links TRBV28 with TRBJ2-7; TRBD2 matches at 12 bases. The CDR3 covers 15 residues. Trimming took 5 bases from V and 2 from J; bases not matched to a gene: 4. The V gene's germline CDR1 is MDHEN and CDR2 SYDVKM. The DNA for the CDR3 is TGTGCCAGCAGTCCCTGGACTAGCGGGACCTACGAGCAGTACTTC. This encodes CASSPWTSGTYEQYF.

The CDR3 nucleotides read TGTGCCAGCAGCGGGGAGGGAGAACTCCTGAACACTGAAGCTTTCTTT. This codes for CASSGEGELLNTEAFF. The chain has TRBV5-4 and TRBJ1-1; D unclear. The CDR3 is 16 residues long. V was shortened by 4 bases and J by 0 bases, with 16 bases between the two germline ends. Germline V CDR1 and CDR2: SGHNT, YYREEE (reference sequence).

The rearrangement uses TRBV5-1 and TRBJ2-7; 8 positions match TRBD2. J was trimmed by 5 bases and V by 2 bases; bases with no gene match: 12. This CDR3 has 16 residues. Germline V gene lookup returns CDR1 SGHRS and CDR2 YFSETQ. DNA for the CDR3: TGCGCCAGCAGCTTTATCGTCGCGGGAGGATGGGACGAGCAGTACTTC. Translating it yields CASSFIVAGGWDEQYF.

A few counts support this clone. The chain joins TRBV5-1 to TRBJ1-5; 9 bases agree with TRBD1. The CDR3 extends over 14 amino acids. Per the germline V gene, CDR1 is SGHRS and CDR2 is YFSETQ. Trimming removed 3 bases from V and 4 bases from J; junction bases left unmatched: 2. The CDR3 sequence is CASSSGQGNQPQHF. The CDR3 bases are TGCGCCAGCAGCTCCGGACAGGGGAATCAGCCCCAGCATTTT.

In nucleotides, the CDR3 is TGTGCCAGCAGTGAATTGGAGGGGCAGTACTTC. Translated, it gives CASSELEGQYF. This chain joins TRBV25-1 and TRBJ2-7; D is perhaps TRBD2 (6 bases). The germline CDR1 and CDR2 sequences are MGHDK and SYGVNS. The CDR3 runs to 11 residues. Trimming removed 1 base from V and 9 bases from J, with 7 bases in between.

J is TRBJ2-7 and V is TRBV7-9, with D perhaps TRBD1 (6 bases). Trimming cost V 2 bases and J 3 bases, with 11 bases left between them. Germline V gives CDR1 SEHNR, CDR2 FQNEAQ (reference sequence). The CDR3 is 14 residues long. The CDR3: CASSLSGQNYEQYF. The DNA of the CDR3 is TGTGCCAGCAGCTTAAGTGGACAGAACTACGAGCAGTACTTC. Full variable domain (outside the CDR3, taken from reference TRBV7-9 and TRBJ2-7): DTGVSQNPRHKITKRGQNVTFRCDPISEHNRLYWYRQTLGQGPEFLTYFQNEAQLEKSRLLSDRFSAERPKGSFSTLEIQRTEQGDSAMYLCASSLSGQNYEQYFGPGTRLTVT.

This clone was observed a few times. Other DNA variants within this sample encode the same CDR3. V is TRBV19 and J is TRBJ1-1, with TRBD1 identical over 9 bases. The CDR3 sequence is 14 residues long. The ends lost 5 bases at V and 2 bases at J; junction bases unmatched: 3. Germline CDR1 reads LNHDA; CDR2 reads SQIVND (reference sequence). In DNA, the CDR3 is TGTGCCAGTAGTCCGGGACAGGGAAACACTGAAGCTTTCTTT. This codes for CASSPGQGNTEAFF. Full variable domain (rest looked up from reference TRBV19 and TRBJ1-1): DGGITQSPKYLFRKEGQNVTLSCEQNLNHDAMYWYRQDPGQGLRLIYYSQIVNDFQKGDIAEGYSVSREKKESFPLTVTSAQKNPTAFYLCASSPGQGNTEAFFGQGTRLTVV.

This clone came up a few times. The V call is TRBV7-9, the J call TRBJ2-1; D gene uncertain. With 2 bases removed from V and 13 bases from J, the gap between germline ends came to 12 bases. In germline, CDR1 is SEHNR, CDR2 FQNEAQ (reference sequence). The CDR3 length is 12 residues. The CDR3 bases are TGTGCCAGCAGCTTACCCCTAGTTAAACAGTTCTTC. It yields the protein CASSLPLVKQFF.

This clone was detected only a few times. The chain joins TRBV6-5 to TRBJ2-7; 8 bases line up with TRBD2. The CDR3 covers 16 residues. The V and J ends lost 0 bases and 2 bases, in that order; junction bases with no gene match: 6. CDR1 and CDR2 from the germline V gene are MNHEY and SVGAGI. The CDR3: CASSYSARAGAYEQYF. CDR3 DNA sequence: TGTGCCAGCAGTTACTCGGCTAGAGCGGGAGCCTACGAGCAGTACTTC.

CDR3 DNA sequence: TGTGCCAGCAGCTTCTTGACTGGCGGGGGGTCCTACGAGCAGTACTTC. It codes for CASSFLTGGGSYEQYF. V usage is TRBV7-3 and J usage is TRBJ2-7; 8 bases fit TRBD2. V gave up 3 bases and J gave up 1 base; unmatched junction bases: 8. This CDR3 region has 16 residues. The V gene's germline CDR1 is SGHTA and CDR2 FQGTGA.

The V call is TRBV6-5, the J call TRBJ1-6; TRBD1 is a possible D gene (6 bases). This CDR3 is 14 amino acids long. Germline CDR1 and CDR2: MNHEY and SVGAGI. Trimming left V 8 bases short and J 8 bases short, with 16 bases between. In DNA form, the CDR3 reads TGTGCCAGCGGGGAAGGGGGTGGAGATTCACCCCTCCACTTT. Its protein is CASGEGGGDSPLHF.

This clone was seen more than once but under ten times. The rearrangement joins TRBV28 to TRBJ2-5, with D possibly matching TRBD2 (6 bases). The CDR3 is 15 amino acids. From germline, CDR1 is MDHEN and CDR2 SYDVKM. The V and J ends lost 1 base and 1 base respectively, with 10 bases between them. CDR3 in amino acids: CASSLSASAQETQYF. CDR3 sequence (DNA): TGTGCCAGCAGTTTATCTGCTAGCGCCCAAGAGACCCAGTACTTC.

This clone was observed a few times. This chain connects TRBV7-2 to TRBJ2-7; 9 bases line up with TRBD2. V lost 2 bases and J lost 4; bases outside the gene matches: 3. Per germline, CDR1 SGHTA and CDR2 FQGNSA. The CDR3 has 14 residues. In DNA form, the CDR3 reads TGTGCCAGCAGCTTAACTAGCGGGTCTTACGAGCAGTACTTC. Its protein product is CASSLTSGSYEQYF.

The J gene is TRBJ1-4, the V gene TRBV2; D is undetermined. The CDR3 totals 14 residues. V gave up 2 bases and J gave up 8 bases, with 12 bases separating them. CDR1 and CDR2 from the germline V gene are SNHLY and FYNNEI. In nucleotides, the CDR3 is TGTGCCAGCAGTGAATCCAGGCCGGGGGAAAAACTGTTTTTT. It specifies CASSESRPGEKLFF. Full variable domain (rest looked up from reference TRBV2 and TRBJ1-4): EPEVTQTPSHQVTQMGQEVILRCVPISNHLYFYWYRQILGQKVEFLVSFYNNEISEKSEIFDDQFSVERPDGSNFTLKIRSTKLEDSAMYFCASSESRPGEKLFFGSGTQLSVL.

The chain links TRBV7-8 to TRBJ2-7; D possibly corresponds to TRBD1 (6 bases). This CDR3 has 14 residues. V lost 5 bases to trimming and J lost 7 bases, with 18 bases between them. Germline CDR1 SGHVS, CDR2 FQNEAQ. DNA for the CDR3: TGTGCCAGCAGCGGACGGGACACCTTGGGTGAGCAGTACTTC. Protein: CASSGRDTLGEQYF.

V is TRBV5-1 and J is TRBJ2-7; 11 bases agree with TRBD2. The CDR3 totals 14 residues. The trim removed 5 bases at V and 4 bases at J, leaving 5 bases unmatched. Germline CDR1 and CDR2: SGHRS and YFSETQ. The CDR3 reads CASSPSGRSYEQYF. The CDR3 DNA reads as TGCGCCAGCAGTCCTAGCGGGAGGTCTTACGAGCAGTACTTC.

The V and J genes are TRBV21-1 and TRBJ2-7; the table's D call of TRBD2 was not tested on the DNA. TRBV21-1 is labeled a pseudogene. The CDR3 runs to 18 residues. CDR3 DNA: TGTGCCAGCAGCAAAGATCTTAAGGGACTAGCGGTTACCTACGAGCAGTACTTC. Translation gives CASSKDLKGLAVTYEQYF.

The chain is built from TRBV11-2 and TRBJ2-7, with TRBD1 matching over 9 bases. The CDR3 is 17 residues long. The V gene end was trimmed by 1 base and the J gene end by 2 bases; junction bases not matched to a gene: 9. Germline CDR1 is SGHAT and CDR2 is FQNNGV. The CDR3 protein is CASSLGETGGYPYEQYF. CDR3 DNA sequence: TGTGCCAGCAGCTTAGGAGAGACAGGGGGTTACCCCTACGAGCAGTACTTC.

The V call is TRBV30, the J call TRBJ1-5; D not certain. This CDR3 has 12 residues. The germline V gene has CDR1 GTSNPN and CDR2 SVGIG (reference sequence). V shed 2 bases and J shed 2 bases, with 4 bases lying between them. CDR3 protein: CAWSTGNQPQHF. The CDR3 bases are TGTGCCTGGAGTACGGGCAATCAGCCCCAGCATTTT.

CDR3 sequence (DNA): TGTGCCAGCAGCTTAGCCGTATATGAGCAGTTCTTC. It encodes CASSLAVYEQFF. This sequence joins TRBV7-9 and TRBJ2-1, with D unresolved. The V gene's germline CDR1 is SEHNR and CDR2 FQNEAQ (reference sequence). The CDR3 covers 12 residues. V was cut by 0 bases and J by 8 bases, with 5 bases left in between. The whole variable domain, filled in from reference TRBV7-9 and TRBJ2-1, reads DTGVSQNPRHKITKRGQNVTFRCDPISEHNRLYWYRQTLGQGPEFLTYFQNEAQLEKSRLLSDRFSAERPKGSFSTLEIQRTEQGDSAMYLCASSLAVYEQFFGPGTRLTVL.

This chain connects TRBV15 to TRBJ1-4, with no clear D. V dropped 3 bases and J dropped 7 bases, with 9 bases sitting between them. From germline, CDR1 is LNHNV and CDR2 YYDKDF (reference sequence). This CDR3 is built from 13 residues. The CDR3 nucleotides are TGTGCCACCAGCAGCAGGAATAGTGAAAAACTGTTTTTT. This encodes CATSSRNSEKLFF.

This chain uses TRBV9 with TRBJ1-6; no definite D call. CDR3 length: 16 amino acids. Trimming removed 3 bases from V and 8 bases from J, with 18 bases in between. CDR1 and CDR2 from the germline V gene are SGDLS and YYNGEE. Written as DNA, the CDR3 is TGTGCCAGCAGCGCGAGGGTTTCGGTCGGAGATTCACCCCTCCACTTT. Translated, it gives CASSARVSVGDSPLHF.

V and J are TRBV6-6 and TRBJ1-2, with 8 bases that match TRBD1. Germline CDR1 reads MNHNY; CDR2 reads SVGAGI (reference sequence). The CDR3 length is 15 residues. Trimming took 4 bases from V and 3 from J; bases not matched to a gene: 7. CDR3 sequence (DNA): TGTGCCAGCAGTTCGGAGACAGGGGCGGACTATGGCTACACCTTC. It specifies CASSSETGADYGYTF.

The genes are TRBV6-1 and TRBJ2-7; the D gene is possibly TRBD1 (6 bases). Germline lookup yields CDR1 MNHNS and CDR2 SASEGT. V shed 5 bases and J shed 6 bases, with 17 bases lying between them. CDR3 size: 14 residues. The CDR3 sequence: CASSKEVGAGEQYF. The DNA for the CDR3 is TGTGCCAGCAGTAAAGAAGTGGGGGCGGGCGAGCAGTACTTC.

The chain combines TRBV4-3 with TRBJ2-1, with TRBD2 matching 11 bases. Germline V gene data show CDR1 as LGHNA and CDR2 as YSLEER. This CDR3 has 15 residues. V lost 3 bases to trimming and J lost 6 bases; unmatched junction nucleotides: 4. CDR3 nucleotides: TGCGCCAGCAGCCAGGATAGCGGGAGGGCCAATGAGCAGTTCTTC. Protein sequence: CASSQDSGRANEQFF.

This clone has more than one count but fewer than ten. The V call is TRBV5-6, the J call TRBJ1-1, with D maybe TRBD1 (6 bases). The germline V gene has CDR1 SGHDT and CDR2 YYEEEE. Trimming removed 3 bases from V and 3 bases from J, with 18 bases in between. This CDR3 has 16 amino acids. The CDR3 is CASSSAGTTDHTEAFF. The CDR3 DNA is TGTGCCAGCAGCTCGGCCGGGACAACCGATCACACTGAAGCTTTCTTT.

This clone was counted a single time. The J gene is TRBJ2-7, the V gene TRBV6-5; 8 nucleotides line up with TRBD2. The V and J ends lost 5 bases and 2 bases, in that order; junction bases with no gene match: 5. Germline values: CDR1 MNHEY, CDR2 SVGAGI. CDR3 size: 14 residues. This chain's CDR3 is CASSPRGGPYEQYF. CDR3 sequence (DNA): TGTGCCAGCAGTCCTCGGGGGGGACCCTACGAGCAGTACTTC.